This T cell receptor beta chain was sequenced for a study of radiotherapy plus CTLA-4 blockade in lung cancer. Background on the study: Roughly 17% of patients responded objectively, and roughly 30% achieved disease control. General study results and limits: Reports identified early blood T cell clone dynamics, with interferon-beta, as the best response predictor.

The CDR3 is 12 residues long. Germline lookup yields CDR1 ENHRY and CDR2 SYGVKD. As for this clone: The antigen remains unidentified. Germline and junction disagree at one end, which may indicate a read error.

Those with chemo-refractory metastatic non-small-cell lung cancer were treated with focal radiation combined with CTLA-4 blockade using ipilimumab. Profiled with immunoSEQ multiplex PCR; TCRdb holds only in-frame clones, not every one. This table holds about 100,000 clones, about four fifths found once. The sample here was peripheral blood, taken from a patient treated with radiotherapy plus ipilimumab. This chain connects TRBV10-3 to TRBJ2-7; 10 bases match TRBD2. This TCR derives from a human donor with non-small cell lung cancer who had stable disease on radiotherapy plus ipilimumab. The CDR3 DNA reads as TGTGCCGTCAGCGGGAGGGCGGAGGAGCAGTACTTC. The encoded protein is CAVSGRAEEQYF.